A selection of T cell receptor beta chains follows, all from one sample in a study of blood T cell repertoires in COVID-19. Sequenced by immunoSEQ multiplex PCR; TCRdb stores in-frame clones only, minus some. The profile shows nearly 200,000 clones, roughly 84% of them singletons. The source material was peripheral blood. The receptors derive from a woman between 35 and 50 years old who had recovered from COVID-19. Both conserved end residues are part of each CDR3. D genes are given only for firm matches. Only some rows state a clone size, as once, few, many or a class for expanded clones.

v_call: TRBV28
cdr3_length: 19
j_call: TRBJ1-1
d_call: TRBD1
clone_size: .
cdr3_nt: TGTGCCAGCAGTTTAGAGCTGGCGGGGACAGGTATATTGAACACTGAAGCTTTCTTT
cdr3_aa: CASSLELAGTGILNTEAFF

v_call: TRBV10-3
cdr3_length: 12
j_call: TRBJ1-3
d_call: .
clone_size: .
cdr3_nt: TGTGCCATCGGCCCCTCTGGAAACACCATATATTTT
cdr3_aa: CAIGPSGNTIYF

v_call: TRBV27
cdr3_length: 14
j_call: TRBJ1-6
d_call: TRBD1
clone_size: few
cdr3_nt: TGTGCCAGCAGTTCGCAGGGGGGTAATTCACCCCTCCACTTT
cdr3_aa: CASSSQGGNSPLHF

v_call: TRBV11-2
cdr3_length: 18
j_call: TRBJ2-2
d_call: .
clone_size: .
cdr3_nt: TGTGCCAGCAGCCAGATAAGTACAGGGACCTTCCGGACCGGGGAGCTGTTTTTT
cdr3_aa: CASSQISTGTFRTGELFF

v_call: TRBV7-3
cdr3_length: 13
j_call: TRBJ2-7
d_call: TRBD2
clone_size: .
cdr3_nt: TGTGCCAGCAGCCCAGGGACTACGGGGGAGCAGTACTTC
cdr3_aa: CASSPGTTGEQYF

v_call: TRBV5-1
cdr3_length: 15
j_call: TRBJ2-5
d_call: TRBD1
clone_size: .
cdr3_nt: TGCGCCAGCAGCCTGGGGCAGGGGGCACAAGAGACCCAGTACTTC
cdr3_aa: CASSLGQGAQETQYF

v_call: TRBV12-3/TRBV12-4
cdr3_length: 11
j_call: TRBJ2-7
d_call: .
clone_size: once
cdr3_nt: TGTGCCAGCAGTTTGCGCGACGAGCAGTACTTC
cdr3_aa: CASSLRDEQYF

v_call: TRBV12-3/TRBV12-4
cdr3_length: 11
j_call: TRBJ2-1
d_call: .
clone_size: .
cdr3_nt: TGTGCCAGCAGTTTTAACAATGAGCAGTTCTTC
cdr3_aa: CASSFNNEQFF

v_call: TRBV6-5
cdr3_length: 14
j_call: TRBJ1-1
d_call: .
clone_size: .
cdr3_nt: TGTGCCAGCAGGCAGGGTAGTGCGAACACTGAAGCTTTCTTT
cdr3_aa: CASRQGSANTEAFF

v_call: TRBV5-1
cdr3_length: 18
j_call: TRBJ2-6
d_call: TRBD2
clone_size: .
cdr3_nt: TGCGCCAGCAGCTTGCATGGACTAGCTCCCTCTGGGGCCAACGTCCTGACTTTC
cdr3_aa: CASSLHGLAPSGANVLTF

v_call: TRBV29-1
cdr3_length: 12
j_call: TRBJ2-1
d_call: .
clone_size: .
cdr3_nt: TGCAGCCCCGCCGGAGAGCAGAATGAGCAGTTCTTC
cdr3_aa: CSPAGEQNEQFF

v_call: TRBV23-1
cdr3_length: 17
j_call: TRBJ1-1
d_call: TRBD1
clone_size: .
cdr3_nt: TGCGCCAGCAGTCAACATACTACGGACAGGTCGAACACTGAAGCTTTCTTT
cdr3_aa: CASSQHTTDRSNTEAFF

v_call: TRBV6-1
cdr3_length: 15
j_call: TRBJ2-7
d_call: TRBD1
clone_size: few
cdr3_nt: TGTGCCAGCAGTGAAGAAACAGGGGGCGCCTACGAGCAGTACTTC
cdr3_aa: CASSEETGGAYEQYF

v_call: TRBV19
cdr3_length: 15
j_call: TRBJ2-7
d_call: .
clone_size: once
cdr3_nt: TGTGCCAGTAGTATTGCGGCGGGGATGACCTACGAGCAGTACTTC
cdr3_aa: CASSIAAGMTYEQYF

v_call: TRBV5-6
cdr3_length: 14
j_call: TRBJ1-2
d_call: .
clone_size: .
cdr3_nt: TGTGCCAGCAAAAGACAGGCTTTTCCCTATGGCTACACCTTC
cdr3_aa: CASKRQAFPYGYTF

v_call: TRBV3-1/TRBV3-2
cdr3_length: 15
j_call: TRBJ1-4
d_call: TRBD1
clone_size: once
cdr3_nt: TGTGCCAGCAGCCTTGGTGGGACAGGGGATGAAAAACTGTTTTTT
cdr3_aa: CASSLGGTGDEKLFF

v_call: TRBV12-3/TRBV12-4
cdr3_length: 13
j_call: TRBJ2-7
d_call: TRBD1
clone_size: .
cdr3_nt: TGTGCCAGCAGTCCCGGGACAGGGAACGAGCAGTACTTC
cdr3_aa: CASSPGTGNEQYF

v_call: TRBV6-6
cdr3_length: 13
j_call: TRBJ1-1
d_call: .
clone_size: .
cdr3_nt: TGTGCCAGCAGTTTGCCCCAGGGGTCTGAAGCTTTCTTT
cdr3_aa: CASSLPQGSEAFF

v_call: TRBV14
cdr3_length: 13
j_call: TRBJ2-7
d_call: .
clone_size: .
cdr3_nt: TGTGCCAGCAACATACAGGGTTCCTACGAGCAGTACTTC
cdr3_aa: CASNIQGSYEQYF

v_call: TRBV5-1
cdr3_length: 13
j_call: TRBJ1-6
d_call: TRBD1
clone_size: .
cdr3_nt: TGCGCCAGCAGGGACAGGGAGAATTCACCCCTCCACTTT
cdr3_aa: CASRDRENSPLHF

v_call: TRBV19
cdr3_length: 14
j_call: TRBJ2-7
d_call: TRBD1
clone_size: once
cdr3_nt: TGTGCCAGTGCCGAGACAGGGATTAACTACGAGCAGTACTTC
cdr3_aa: CASAETGINYEQYF

v_call: TRBV7-2
cdr3_length: 16
j_call: TRBJ1-6
d_call: TRBD1
clone_size: once
cdr3_nt: TGTGCCAGCAGCTTAGAAGGGGGCGCGCGAAATTCACCCCTCCACTTT
cdr3_aa: CASSLEGGARNSPLHF

v_call: TRBV18
cdr3_length: 18
j_call: TRBJ2-5
d_call: .
clone_size: .
cdr3_nt: TGTGCCAGCTCTCACCAGGCCCTCTTCTTCAATGTGCAAGAGACCCAGTACTTC
cdr3_aa: CASSHQALFFNVQETQYF